A selection of T cell receptor beta chains follows, all from one sample in a study of control samples from healthy donors and cancer patients. The assay was immunoSEQ multiplex PCR, and TCRdb's table has in-frame clones only and misses some. The sample records about 130,000 clones, 80% to 95% being singletons. The sequenced material came from blood. All receptors come from a man younger than 30 in good health. Both conserved end residues are part of each CDR3. A D gene is named only where the DNA matches it firmly. Size is stated for part of the rows, as once, few or many counts, or as a class when the clone is expanded.

J	V	D	size	CDR3
TRBJ1-3	TRBV10-3	TRBD1	-	CAINRGDTIYF
TRBJ1-1	TRBV4-1	-	-	CASSQVRDTEAFF
TRBJ2-1	TRBV24-1	-	-	CATSDYPGNEQFF
TRBJ2-1	TRBV11-3	TRBD1	-	CASSLAGQGGSYNEQFF
TRBJ2-3	TRBV4-1	-	-	CASSQEPLSTDTQYF
TRBJ1-5	TRBV5-1	-	-	CASSLDGDQDQPQHF
TRBJ2-1	TRBV7-2	-	-	CASSRGGLGMAYNEQFF
TRBJ2-2	TRBV11-2	-	-	CASSLVPVGPGELFF
TRBJ1-6	TRBV7-9	TRBD1	-	CASSLVPGTVGLSPLHF
TRBJ2-5	TRBV14	-	-	CASSPSRETQYF
TRBJ1-1	TRBV30	-	-	CAWSVGEGTEAFF
TRBJ1-3	TRBV5-1	-	-	CASSPGQISGNTIYF
TRBJ1-5	TRBV3-1/TRBV3-2	-	-	CASSQDMGSSQPQHF
TRBJ1-6	TRBV5-4	-	-	CASSLTVRTYNSPLHF
TRBJ1-2	TRBV19	-	-	CASSMPQQQYGYTF
TRBJ2-3	TRBV11-2	-	-	CASSLEGGDTQYF
TRBJ1-3	TRBV5-1	-	-	CASSIGDSGNTIYF
TRBJ2-7	TRBV5-1	TRBD1	-	CASGTGTGNDEQYF
TRBJ1-6	TRBV6-1	TRBD1	once	CASSEVDREVF
TRBJ2-1	TRBV11-3	TRBD2	-	CASSLDGPGLAGGNEQFF
TRBJ1-5	TRBV15	-	-	CATSREQEDQPQHF
TRBJ2-2	TRBV6-2/TRBV6-3	TRBD2	-	CASSTSLAGGHHTGELFF
TRBJ1-1	TRBV21-1	-	-	CASSKVNRGVNTEAFF
TRBJ2-1	TRBV5-4	TRBD1	-	CASSPDRGRYNEQFF
TRBJ2-3	TRBV30	-	-	CAWSVLLDTQYF
TRBJ1-1	TRBV5-6	TRBD1	once	CASSLGGTDTEAFF
TRBJ2-7	TRBV27	-	-	CASRRGEAEQYF
TRBJ2-6	TRBV11-3	-	-	CASSLSRQISSGANVLTF
TRBJ1-1	TRBV5-1	-	-	CASSGGNTEAFF
TRBJ1-6	TRBV3-1/TRBV3-2	-	-	CASSQGSFNNSPLHF
TRBJ2-3	TRBV10-3	TRBD2	-	CAISDGTSGPSTDTQYF
TRBJ2-2	TRBV27	-	-	CASSLTANTGELFF
TRBJ1-6	TRBV12-3/TRBV12-4	-	-	CASKGVLRSPLHF
TRBJ1-1	TRBV5-1	-	-	CASSSDIYTEAFF
TRBJ1-5	TRBV12-3/TRBV12-4	-	-	CASSFTAQPQHF